This TCR beta chain was sequenced in a study of OX40 agonist ivuxolimab in advanced cancers. Study summary: Patients were treated with intravenous ivuxolimab, dosed at 0.01 to 10 mg/kg and infused every 2 weeks.

On this clone itself: Its cognate antigen is unknown.

Some clones are missing from TCRdb's copy, which holds only in-frame ones; the method was immunoSEQ multiplex PCR. The table shows approximately 60,000 clones, with roughly nine tenths occurring only once. The study, taken as a whole, reports: Compared with CD4+, CD8+ T cells on average had more expanded clones. Among the nonresponders, some also had low normalized T-cell clonal expansion.

The CDR3 is made up of 16 amino acids. Trimming took 0 bases from V and 6 from J; bases not matched to a gene: 4. The germline V gene has CDR1 SGHNT and CDR2 YYREEE (reference sequence). This chain links TRBV5-4 with TRBJ2-3, with 13 bases fitting TRBD2. The TCR was taken from an adult with an advanced solid tumor such as melanoma, head and neck, liver or kidney cancer. Sample: CD4+ or CD8+ T cells sorted from blood, taken in a trial of the OX40 agonist ivuxolimab. The CDR3 DNA is TGTGCCAGCAGCTTGGTACTAGCGGGGGGGGTGGATACGCAGTATTTT. Translating gives CASSLVLAGGVDTQYF.